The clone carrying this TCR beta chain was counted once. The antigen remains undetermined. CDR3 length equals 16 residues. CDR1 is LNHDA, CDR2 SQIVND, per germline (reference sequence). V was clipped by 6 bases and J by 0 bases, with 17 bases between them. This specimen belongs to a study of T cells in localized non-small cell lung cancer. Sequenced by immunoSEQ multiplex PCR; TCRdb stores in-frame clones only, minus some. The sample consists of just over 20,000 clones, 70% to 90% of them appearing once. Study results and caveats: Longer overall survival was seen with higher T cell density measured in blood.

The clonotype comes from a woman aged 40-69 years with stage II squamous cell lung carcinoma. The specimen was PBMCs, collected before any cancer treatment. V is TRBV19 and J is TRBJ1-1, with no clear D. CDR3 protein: CASRPDLESMNTEAFF. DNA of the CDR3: TGTGCCAGTAGGCCCGACCTAGAGTCCATGAACACTGAAGCTTTCTTT.